Listed here are 11 T cell receptor beta chains from one sample, sequenced in a study of blood T cell repertoires in COVID-19. Profiling relied on immunoSEQ multiplex PCR, and the TCRdb table lists in-frame clones only, not all of them. In the table there are more than 300,000 clones, 85% to 90% of which are singletons. The sequenced sample consisted of peripheral blood. These TCRs come from a woman aged 25 to 39 with COVID-19, enrolled during active disease.

V usage is TRBV19 and J usage is TRBJ1-1, with D hard to call. Germline V lookup: CDR1 LNHDA, CDR2 SQIVND (reference sequence). The ends were cut back, 2 bases at V and 4 bases at J, with 8 bases in the middle. The CDR3 runs to 13 residues. The CDR3 here is CASSITERTEAFF. In DNA form, the CDR3 reads TGTGCCAGTAGTATAACAGAACGCACTGAAGCTTTCTTT.

The rearrangement joins TRBV19 to TRBJ1-1, with 9 bases matching TRBD1. The CDR3 has 15 residues. The V gene end was trimmed by 4 bases and the J gene end by 2 bases; junction bases not matched to a gene: 5. The germline V gene encodes CDR1 LNHDA and CDR2 SQIVND (reference sequence). For the CDR3, the DNA is TGTGCCAGTAGTACCGGTACAGGGGGCAACACTGAAGCTTTCTTT. This encodes CASSTGTGGNTEAFF.

This clone was seen a single time. This rearrangement joins TRBV19 to TRBJ2-5; the D gene is possibly TRBD2 (6 bases). Trimming left V 6 bases short and J 0 bases short, with 8 bases between. The CDR3 has 13 residues. Germline V gene lookup returns CDR1 LNHDA and CDR2 SQIVND (reference sequence). DNA for the CDR3: TGTGCCAGTAGCTGGGGGGACCAAGAGACCCAGTACTTC. It codes for CASSWGDQETQYF.

The CDR3 coding sequence is TGTGCCAGCAGTGAAGAAACCGGGTCTCATCAGCCCCAGCATTTT. Protein sequence: CASSEETGSHQPQHF. The chain is built from TRBV2 and TRBJ1-5; D is uncertain. Germline V gives CDR1 SNHLY, CDR2 FYNNEI. V lost 1 base and J 5 bases, leaving 12 bases between the germline ends. This CDR3 has 15 amino acids.

The chain carries TRBV5-1 and TRBJ1-5, with a weak D call TRBD1 (5 bases). The CDR3 loop spans 14 amino acids. V was pared by 4 bases and J by 3 bases, with 11 bases between. The V gene's germline CDR1 is SGHRS and CDR2 YFSETQ. CDR3 nucleotides: TGCGCCAGCAGCGACGGGACTTCCAATCAGCCCCAGCATTTT. Protein: CASSDGTSNQPQHF.

This clone has a single count. This specimen includes other DNA sequences encoding the same CDR3. The rearrangement joins TRBV27 to TRBJ1-1; D perhaps matches TRBD1 (6 bases). Germline-derived CDR1 and CDR2 are MNHEY and SMNVEV (reference sequence). Trimming pared 3 bases from V and 5 bases from J, leaving 10 bases between. CDR3 length: 13 residues. The CDR3 is CASSLGGRTEAFF. CDR3 in DNA: TGTGCCAGCAGTTTGGGGGGGCGAACTGAAGCTTTCTTT.

The genes are TRBV12-5 and TRBJ2-5; 11 bases line up with TRBD1. Germline-derived CDR1 and CDR2 are LGHNT and FRNRAP. This CDR3 contains 15 residues. The J segment lost 5 bases and the V segment lost 4 bases, leaving 6 bases of the junction unmatched. The CDR3 DNA reads as TGTGCTAGTGGTTCGAAGGACAGGGGGCGTGAGACCCAGTACTTC. Protein sequence: CASGSKDRGRETQYF.

The gene calls are TRBV20-1 and TRBJ1-2; weak D call: TRBD1 (6 bases). There are 15 residues in the CDR3. V lost 3 bases and J 3 bases, leaving 17 bases between the germline ends. Germline CDR1 and CDR2: DFQATT and SNEGSKA (reference sequence). The DNA for the CDR3 is TGCAGTGCTAGTCTCCCGGACAGATACTACTATGGCTACACCTTC. Its translation is CSASLPDRYYYGYTF.

J is TRBJ2-5 and V is TRBV5-6; D is perhaps TRBD1 (6 bases). The germline V gene encodes CDR1 SGHDT and CDR2 YYEEEE. Between the trimmed V and J ends, which lost 2 bases and 3 bases, there was a span of 14 bases. The length of the CDR3 is 15 residues. The CDR3 loop reads CASSFGTGQEETQYF. The CDR3 DNA reads as TGTGCCAGCAGCTTTGGTACAGGGCAGGAAGAGACCCAGTACTTC.

This chain joins TRBV2 and TRBJ1-4; no reliable D call. CDR1 and CDR2 from the germline V gene are SNHLY and FYNNEI. CDR3 length equals 14 residues. V was shortened by 7 bases and J by 4 bases, with 13 bases between the two germline ends. The CDR3 region has the DNA TGTGCCAGCACGCTCGGGTTTGGTAATGAAAAACTGTTTTTT. Protein sequence: CASTLGFGNEKLFF.

The chain combines TRBV6-5 with TRBJ1-2, with 7 bases fitting TRBD1. The CDR3 is made up of 15 amino acids. J lost 5 bases, V lost 6 bases, and 12 bases had no gene match. Germline CDR1 reads MNHEY; CDR2 reads SVGAGI. The CDR3 loop reads CASRPGQVTGYGYTF. The CDR3 coding sequence is TGTGCCAGCAGGCCTGGACAGGTTACGGGTTATGGCTACACCTTC.